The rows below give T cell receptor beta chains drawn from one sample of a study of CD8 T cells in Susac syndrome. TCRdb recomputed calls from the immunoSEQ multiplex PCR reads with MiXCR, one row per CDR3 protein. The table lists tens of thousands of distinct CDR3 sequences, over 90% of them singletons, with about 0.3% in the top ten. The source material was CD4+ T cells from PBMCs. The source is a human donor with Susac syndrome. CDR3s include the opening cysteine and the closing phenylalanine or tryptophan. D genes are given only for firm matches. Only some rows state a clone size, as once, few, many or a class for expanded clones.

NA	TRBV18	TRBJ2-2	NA	CASSPAFSDTGELFF	TGTGCCAGCTCACCAGCTTTCTCGGACACCGGGGAGCTGTTTTTT
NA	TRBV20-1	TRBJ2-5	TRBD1	CSARGPTGDRETQYF	TGCAGTGCTAGAGGTCCAACAGGGGACCGGGAGACCCAGTACTTC
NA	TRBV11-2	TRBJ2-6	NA	CASSFGAGANVLTF	TGTGCCAGCAGCTTTGGGGCTGGGGCCAACGTCCTGACTTTC
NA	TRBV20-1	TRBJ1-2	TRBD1	CSAMGQGYGYTF	TGCAGTGCCATGGGACAGGGCTATGGCTACACCTTC
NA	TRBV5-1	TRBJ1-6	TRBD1	CASSVGQGVENSPLHF	TGCGCCAGCAGCGTAGGACAGGGGGTAGAGAATTCACCCCTCCACTTT
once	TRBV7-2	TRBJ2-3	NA	CASSLLPGISSTDTQYF	TGTGCCAGCAGCTTATTACCAGGGATCTCTAGCACAGATACGCAGTATTTT
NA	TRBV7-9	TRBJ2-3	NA	CASSTSSTDTQYF	TGTGCCAGCAGCACCTCTAGCACAGATACGCAGTATTTT
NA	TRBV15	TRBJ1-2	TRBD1	CATSRSANPRDSYGYTF	TGTGCCACCAGCAGATCAGCTAATCCCCGGGACAGCTATGGCTACACCTTC
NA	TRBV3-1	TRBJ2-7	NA	CASSQEWSYEQYF	TGTGCCAGCAGCCAAGAGTGGTCCTACGAGCAGTACTTC
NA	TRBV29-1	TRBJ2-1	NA	CSALSLPGLDSYNEQFF	TGCAGCGCCTTGTCTCTACCGGGCCTCGACTCCTACAATGAGCAGTTCTTC
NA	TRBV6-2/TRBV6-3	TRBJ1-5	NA	CASSYAGMDNQPQHF	TGTGCCAGCAGTTACGCGGGTATGGACAATCAGCCCCAGCATTTT
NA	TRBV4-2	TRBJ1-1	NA	CASSQDSDTEAFF	TGTGCCAGCAGCCAAGACTCGGACACTGAAGCTTTCTTT
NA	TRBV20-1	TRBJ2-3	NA	CSARRGLGTDTQYF	TGCAGTGCTAGGAGGGGACTGGGCACAGATACGCAGTATTTT